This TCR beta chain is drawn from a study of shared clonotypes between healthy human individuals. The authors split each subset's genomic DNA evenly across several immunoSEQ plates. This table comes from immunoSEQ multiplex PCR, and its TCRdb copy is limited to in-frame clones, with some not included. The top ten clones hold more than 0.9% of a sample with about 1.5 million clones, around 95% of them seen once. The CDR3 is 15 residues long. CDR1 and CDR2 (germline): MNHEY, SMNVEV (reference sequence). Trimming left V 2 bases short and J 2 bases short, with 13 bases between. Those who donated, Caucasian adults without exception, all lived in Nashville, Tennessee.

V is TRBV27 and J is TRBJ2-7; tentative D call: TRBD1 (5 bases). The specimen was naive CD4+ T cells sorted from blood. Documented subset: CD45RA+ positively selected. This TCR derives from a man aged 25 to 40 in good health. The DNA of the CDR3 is TGTGCCAGCAGTTTAGCAGGGTATCGGGCCTACGAGCAGTACTTC. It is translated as CASSLAGYRAYEQYF.